The source of this T cell receptor (beta chain) is a study of cytomegalovirus exposure and HLA in healthy donors. Germline V lookup: CDR1 ENHRY, CDR2 SYGVKD. Trimming took 7 bases from V and 7 from J, leaving 19 bases between them. This CDR3 region has 14 residues. General observations from the study: The classifier, whose performance was assessed in both the original and validation cohorts, reportedly diagnosed cytomegalovirus status with high specificity and sensitivity.

The PCR employed 60 Vbeta primers together with 13 Jbeta primers. This table comes from immunoSEQ multiplex PCR, and its TCRdb copy is limited to in-frame clones, with some not included. This table holds under 200,000 clones, 82% found once. As regards this clone: Antigen specificity is unknown.

The specimen was PBMCs. This rearrangement joins TRBV10-3 to TRBJ1-1; D may be TRBD1 (6 bases). The sequence derives from a girl aged 2-10 years in good health and CMV-seropositive. CDR3 DNA sequence: TGTGCCATCACCCTCGGTCCGGAGACAGGTGAAGCTTTCTTT. This gives the protein CAITLGPETGEAFF.